This T cell receptor beta chain was sequenced in a study of draining lymph node invasion in breast cancer (TCRdb year 2020). Regarding the research as a whole: Histology and cytokeratin immunohistochemistry were used to diagnose nodal metastasis, and EpCAM/CD45 flow cytometry was used to confirm the diagnosis. A separate targeted assay used bulk TCR-beta CDR3 sequencing to compare sorted memory regulatory T cells with memory conventional CD4 T cells across breast cancer tissues. From each patient, matched non-invaded and tumor-invaded tumor-draining lymph nodes and the primary tumor were collected, and both Treg and Tconv subsets were profiled. Lymph nodes from about 5 patients were covered by the separate targeted TCR sequencing, and for three of those patients the primary tumors were sequenced as well. Overall results and qualifications from the work: The data could not resolve whether Treg conversion took place in a given organ or whether converted Tregs recirculated between nodes and tumor. In each tissue, about 13-25% of Treg TCRs were also present in Tconvs, a finding interpreted as suggesting peripheral induction of Tregs. Detection of some of the top 100 tumor clones in both invaded and non-invaded nodes suggests recirculation between tumor and draining nodes. Tracking the tumor top-100 clones was possible in just a couple of patients. In the targeted TCR-seq data, Tregs appeared more clonally expanded than Tconvs in all tissues, and both subsets were less diverse in tumor than lymph nodes. TCRs shared between Treg and Tconv subsets were regarded as suggestive, but not proof, of a common clonal origin.

From the cysteine through the phenylalanine, the CDR3 covers 14 amino acids. Here the CDR3 DNA is all that survives: 42 bases in frame from base 1. V and J are truncated by 6 bases and 1 base respectively, leaving an intervening sequence of 12 bases. From the germline V gene, CDR1 is SNHLY and CDR2 is FYNNEI. Memory conventional CD4 T cells were isolated by sorting for CD4+ CD45RA- CD25- cells. Tumor-draining lymph nodes were classified as non-invaded or invaded according to absence or presence of metastatic tumor cells. T cells were pre-enriched with a Miltenyi Pan T Cell isolation kit before staining and sorting. Immunohistochemistry for estrogen receptor, progesterone receptor, HER2 and Ki-67 was used to characterize primary tumors. Fresh surgical tissue was processed within a few hours after surgery by being cut into small fragments. The tissue fragments were enzymatically digested with Liberase TL plus DNase for 20 minutes and then passed through a 40-micrometer strainer. Sorting used a BD FACS Aria II with roughly 96-99% purity, after DAPI live/dead staining. Sorted cells were lysed in TCL buffer and RNA was purified with a Norgen Single Cell RNA purification kit including DNase treatment.

On this clonotype itself: What antigen it recognizes has not been identified. Nothing much larger sits one base from this clone, and base qualities are not available.

Receptor amplification or capture employed bulk RNA-seq. The instrument given in TCRdb is Illumina HiSeq 2500. On the study's bioinformatics: For the separate targeted TCR-seq dataset, CDR3 sequences were extracted and quantified from raw reads using MiXCR version 2.1.5 with default parameters. In the separate targeted TCR-seq dataset, TCR-beta clones were defined by the combination of V gene, J gene and CDR3 sequence. For the separate targeted TCR-seq dataset, clones with fewer than three counts were filtered out, after which only the 90% most strongly expressed clones in each sample were kept. For each tissue in the separate targeted TCR-seq dataset, Treg-Tconv overlap was calculated by dividing the number of shared clones by the total number of Treg clones and multiplying by 100. Using fastp at Q25 and MiXCR, TCRdb reprocessed the public reads and kept productive beta chains. Each entry is one CDR3 protein sequence, shown with its most common DNA and genes. For this entry, the V and J calls and clone size follow TCRdb and not the study's own pipeline. The sample records approximately 2,900 distinct CDR3 sequences, 80% to 85% of which are singletons. The top ten hold approximately 10% of the sample.

The sequence came from a female donor with luminal breast cancer. The V and J genes are TRBV2 and TRBJ1-1; TRBD1 is a possible D gene, resting on 6 matching bases. The sample consisted of sorted memory CD4+ effector T cells from a lymph node. The cell subset or site label, as the study defines it: CD45RA-negative sorted CD4+ T cells (memory Tconv or effector/memory Treg). Read as DNA, the sequence is TGTGCCAGCAGAAAAGCGGACAGGAACACTGAAGCTTTCTTT. Translated, this is CASRKADRNTEAFF.